These 8 T cell receptor beta chains share one sample of origin, sequenced in a study of neurological immune-mediated disorders. TCRdb recomputed calls from the 5' RACE reads with MiXCR, one row per CDR3 protein. Of about 24,000 distinct CDR3 sequences in the sample, 10% to 15% are singletons; the top ten hold roughly 16%. The sequenced sample was PBMCs. The origin of the receptors is a middle-aged woman with HTLV-1-associated myelopathy (HAM/TSP).

This clonotype appeared many times. This chain joins TRBV7-6 and TRBJ1-2; TRBD1 aligns across 8 bases. V lost 1 base, J lost 7 bases, and 8 bases stayed unmatched. This CDR3 has 15 residues. The germline gives CDR1 SGHVS, CDR2 FNYEAQ. CDR3 sequence: CASSLEETGARGYTF. CDR3 DNA: TGTGCCAGCAGCTTAGAGGAGACAGGGGCGCGTGGCTACACCTTC.

Ten or more counts support this clonotype. This chain connects TRBV20-1 to TRBJ1-5; the D is unclear. Germline V gene sequence: CDR1 DFQATT, CDR2 SNEGSKA (reference sequence). This CDR3 is 13 amino acids long. Trimming removed 4 bases at V and 6 bases at J, with 13 bases between. CDR3 sequence: CSATFGVGQPQHF. CDR3 bases: TGCAGTGCTACCTTCGGGGTTGGTCAGCCCCAGCATTTT.

Judged by abundance, this clonotype is medium-sized. V and J are TRBV10-3 and TRBJ1-6; D uncertain. Germline values: CDR1 ENHRY, CDR2 SYGVKD. Trimming cost V 0 bases and J 7 bases, with 10 bases left between them. The CDR3 is 15 amino acids. The chain's CDR3 is CAISESVLGNSPLHF. The CDR3, as DNA: TGTGCCATCAGTGAGTCGGTCCTGGGCAATTCACCCCTCCACTTT.

This clonotype was detected many times. This chain links TRBV9 with TRBJ2-1, with 7 bases aligning to TRBD2. V dropped 0 bases and J dropped 8; count of bases not matched to a gene: 14. There are 17 residues in the CDR3. Germline V gene data show CDR1 as SGDLS and CDR2 as YYNGEE. Here the CDR3 DNA reads TGTGCCAGCAGCGTAGGTTCGTCTAGCGGACATTGGGATGAGCAGTTCTTC. Encoded protein: CASSVGSSSGHWDEQFF.

At least ten counts were recorded for this clonotype. The rearrangement links TRBV20-1 to TRBJ2-2; maybe TRBD2 (6 bases). Germline CDR1 is DFQATT and CDR2 is SNEGSKA (reference sequence). The CDR3 is 15 residues long. V was clipped by 6 bases and J by 1 base, with 15 bases between them. CDR3: CSAVPGGMNTGELFF. The DNA for the CDR3 is TGCAGTGCCGTCCCTGGAGGGATGAACACCGGGGAGCTGTTTTTT.

This clonotype was recorded many times. The CDR3 protein is CSARRPGLAAGTQYF. CDR3 bases: TGCAGTGCTAGGCGCCCGGGACTAGCTGCGGGGACCCAGTACTTC. This sequence joins TRBV20-1 and TRBJ2-5; 9 bases agree with TRBD2. The CDR3 has 15 amino acids. V trimming: 3 bases; J trimming: 7 bases; junction bases outside the gene matches: 12. Germline V gene sequence: CDR1 DFQATT, CDR2 SNEGSKA (reference sequence).

This clonotype is categorized as medium-sized. The chain employs TRBV6-6 and TRBJ2-3; D gene ambiguous. The germline V gene has CDR1 MNHNY and CDR2 SVGAGI (reference sequence). The CDR3 totals 14 residues. V shed 3 bases and J shed 2 bases, with 9 bases lying between them. Here the CDR3 DNA reads TGTGCCAGCAGTTATTTCCCTCTCACAGATACGCAGTATTTT. Its translation is CASSYFPLTDTQYF.

This clonotype appeared many times. The chain employs TRBV5-1 and TRBJ2-7, with TRBD2 matching 7 bases. The CDR3 is made up of 16 amino acids. V lost 0 bases to trimming and J lost 2 bases; unmatched junction nucleotides: 8. Germline assignment: CDR1 SGHRS and CDR2 YFSETQ. The CDR3 reads CASSLGPGGEPYEQYF. Written as DNA, the CDR3 is TGCGCCAGCAGCTTGGGACCTGGGGGGGAACCCTACGAGCAGTACTTC.